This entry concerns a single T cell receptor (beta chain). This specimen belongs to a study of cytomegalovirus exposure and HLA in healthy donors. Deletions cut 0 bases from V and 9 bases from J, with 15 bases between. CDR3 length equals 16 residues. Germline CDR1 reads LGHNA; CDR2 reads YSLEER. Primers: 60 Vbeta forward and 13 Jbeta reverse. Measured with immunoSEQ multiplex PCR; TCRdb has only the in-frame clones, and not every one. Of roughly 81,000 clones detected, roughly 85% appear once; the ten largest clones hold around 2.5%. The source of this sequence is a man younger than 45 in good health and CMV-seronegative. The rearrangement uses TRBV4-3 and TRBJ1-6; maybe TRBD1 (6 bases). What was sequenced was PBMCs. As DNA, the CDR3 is TGCGCCAGCAGCCAAGATGGGGGCCGCCAGGGTTCACCCCTCCACTTT. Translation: CASSQDGGRQGSPLHF.